The sequence of this T cell receptor (beta chain) was determined in a study of shared clonotypes between healthy human individuals. Both subsets, CD45RA+ naive and CD45RA-negative memory, were split from the CD4+ cells. Clones were read by immunoSEQ multiplex PCR, and TCRdb kept only the in-frame ones, dropping some. The repertoire holds about 660,000 clones, with about 74% as singletons. Germline CDR1 reads KGHSH; CDR2 reads LQKENI. The CDR3 consists of 16 residues. Losses at the gene ends were 3 bases for V and 7 bases for J; bases not matched to a gene: 8. The chain combines TRBV18 with TRBJ1-4; 10 bases fit TRBD1. The sample was memory CD4+ T cells sorted from blood. Subset in this sample: CD45RA-negative fraction. The receptor was derived from a woman aged 25 to 39 in good health. CDR3 amino acids: CASSPGQGTAGEKLFF. Written as DNA, the CDR3 is TGTGCCAGCTCACCGGGACAGGGGACGGCGGGTGAAAAACTGTTTTTT.